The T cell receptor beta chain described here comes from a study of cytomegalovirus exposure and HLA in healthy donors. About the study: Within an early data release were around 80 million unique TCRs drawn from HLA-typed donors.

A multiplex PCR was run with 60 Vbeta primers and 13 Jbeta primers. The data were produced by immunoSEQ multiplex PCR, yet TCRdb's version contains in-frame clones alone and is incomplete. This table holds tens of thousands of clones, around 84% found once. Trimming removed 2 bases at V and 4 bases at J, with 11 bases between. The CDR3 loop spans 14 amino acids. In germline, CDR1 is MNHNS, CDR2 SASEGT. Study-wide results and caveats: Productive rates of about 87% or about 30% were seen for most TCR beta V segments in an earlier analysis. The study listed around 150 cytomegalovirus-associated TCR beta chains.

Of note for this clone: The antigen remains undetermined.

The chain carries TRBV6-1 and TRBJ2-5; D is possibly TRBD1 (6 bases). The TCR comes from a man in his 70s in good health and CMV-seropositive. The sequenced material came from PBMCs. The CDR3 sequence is CASSEPGEGETQYF. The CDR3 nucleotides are TGTGCCAGCAGTGAACCAGGGGAAGGAGAGACCCAGTACTTC.